Below, 22 T cell receptor beta chains from the same sample are listed, as sequenced in a study of Ad26.COV2.S vaccination and SARS-CoV-2 variants (dated by TCRdb to about 2021). The library was generated by the immunoSEQ multiplex PCR assay. Drawn from immuneACCESS, this table holds only the in-frame rearrangements with V and J called that TCRdb kept. Clones are partly lost; checked studies trace under half to an unresolved V gene and leave the rest unexplained. The sample contains approximately 460,000 clones, 70% to 90% of them found a single time. 1.5% to 2% of the sample belongs to the ten largest clones. The treatment or condition label, read with the paper, signifies: about 20 received Ad26.COV2.S at low or high dose, single or two shots; roughly five received placebo; per-sample allocation not given. Repertoires of vaccine and placebo recipients were sequenced from samples taken on day 63 after the first injection.

Sequencing used peripheral blood, obtained in a trial of Ad26.COV2.S vaccine versus placebo. These receptors originate from a person aged 18-60 years who received the Ad26.COV2.S COVID-19 vaccine or a placebo.

CDR3 in amino acids: CASSYSRDRGTPLHF. As DNA, the CDR3 is TGTGCCAGCAGTTACTCAAGAGACAGAGGCACACCCCTCCACTTT. The chain uses TRBV6-5 and TRBJ1-6, with D possibly matching TRBD1 (5 bases). V dropped 0 bases and J dropped 11 bases, with 14 bases sitting between them. The CDR3 has 15 amino acids. From germline, CDR1 is MNHEY and CDR2 SVGAGI.

The V gene is TRBV9, the J gene TRBJ2-3, with D possibly matching TRBD2 (6 bases). V lost 3 bases to trimming and J lost 0 bases, with 17 bases between them. The CDR3 loop spans 17 amino acids. The V gene's germline CDR1 is SGDLS and CDR2 YYNGEE. CDR3: CASSAWGLPTSTDTQYF. The DNA of the CDR3 is TGTGCCAGCAGCGCCTGGGGACTGCCTACTAGCACAGATACGCAGTATTTT.

The chain combines TRBV10-3 with TRBJ2-1; D tentatively reads TRBD1 or TRBD2 (5 bases each). CDR1 ENHRY and CDR2 SYGVKD come from the germline V gene. The CDR3 is made up of 15 amino acids. V was cut by 8 bases and J by 4 bases, with 18 bases left in between. The chain's CDR3 is CAIRPGTERYNEQFF. CDR3 bases: TGTGCCATCCGCCCGGGGACGGAAAGATACAATGAGCAGTTCTTC.

V is TRBV19 and J is TRBJ2-3; no clear D. Trimming took 10 bases from V and 1 from J, leaving 18 bases between them. Germline CDR1 is LNHDA and CDR2 is SQIVND (reference sequence). This CDR3 spans 15 amino acids. The CDR3 DNA sequence: TGTGCCACCGCCGACCAAGGGAAGGGCACAGATACGCAGTATTTT. Amino acid sequence: CATADQGKGTDTQYF.

V usage is TRBV4-1 and J usage is TRBJ1-1; TRBD1 agrees at 8 bases. The V and J ends lost 1 base and 1 base, in that order; junction bases with no gene match: 14. Germline-derived CDR1 and CDR2 are MGHRA and YSYEKL. The CDR3 totals 19 residues. CDR3 coding DNA: TGCGCCAGCAGCCAAGGGTACAGGGGGTTTCCCCGTCAGAACACTGAAGCTTTCTTT. It encodes CASSQGYRGFPRQNTEAFF.

The chain carries TRBV4-3 and TRBJ1-2; D gene ambiguous. V lost 1 base to trimming and J lost 2 bases, with 8 bases between them. The germline V gene encodes CDR1 LGHNA and CDR2 YSLEER. The length of the CDR3 is 14 residues. CDR3 bases: TGCGCCAGCAGCCAAGGCCAGGTCAACTATGGCTACACCTTC. Translation gives CASSQGQVNYGYTF.

The chain carries TRBV7-9 and TRBJ1-1; D might be TRBD1 (6 bases). The CDR3 covers 17 residues. The V gene lost 2 bases and the J gene lost 0 bases, with 16 bases spanning the gap. Looked up from germline, CDR1 is SEHNR and CDR2 is FQNEAQ (reference sequence). The CDR3 reads CASSLMRDTVMNTEAFF. CDR3 coding DNA: TGTGCCAGCAGCTTAATGCGGGACACGGTTATGAACACTGAAGCTTTCTTT.

The rearrangement joins TRBV6-2 or TRBV6-3 to TRBJ1-2; D remains ambiguous. The CDR3 has 15 amino acids. Trimming removed 2 bases from V and 5 bases from J, with 15 bases in between. The germline CDR1 and CDR2 sequences are MNHEY and SVGEGT. This chain's CDR3 is CASSYTVGNWYGYTF. The CDR3 nucleotides read TGTGCCAGCAGTTACACGGTTGGGAACTGGTATGGCTACACCTTC.

This chain uses TRBV29-1 with TRBJ2-1; TRBD2 agrees at 11 bases. There are 17 residues in the CDR3. The V segment lost 1 base and the J segment 5 bases; nucleotides outside the gene matches: 10. Germline values: CDR1 SQVTM, CDR2 ANQGSEA. CDR3 sequence (DNA): TGCAGCGTTGAAGGACACTCCGGGACTAGCGGAGACAATGAGCAGTTCTTC. Encoded protein: CSVEGHSGTSGDNEQFF.

In the case of this clone: Other DNA sequences of this sample code for an identical CDR3. This rearrangement joins TRBV28 to TRBJ2-7; no clear D gene. The germline CDR1 and CDR2 sequences are MDHEN and SYDVKM. V lost 5 bases and J lost 1, with 9 bases in between. The CDR3 totals 13 residues. The CDR3 loop is CASSPGRSYEQYF. CDR3 coding DNA: TGTGCCAGCAGTCCTGGACGGTCCTACGAGCAGTACTTC.

The rearrangement links TRBV11-1 to TRBJ1-2; no clear D gene. From germline, CDR1 is SGHAT and CDR2 FQDESV (reference sequence). Deletions cut 1 base from V and 6 bases from J, with 15 bases between. The CDR3 has 15 amino acids. The CDR3 sequence: CASSLVEGSVDGYTF. The CDR3 DNA reads as TGTGCCAGCAGCTTAGTGGAGGGTTCGGTCGATGGCTACACCTTC.

The chain is built from TRBV5-8 and TRBJ1-2, with TRBD1 as a possible D gene (5 bases). CDR3 size: 13 residues. Per the germline V gene, CDR1 is SGHTS and CDR2 is YDEGEE. Trimming took 4 bases from V and 6 from J, leaving 13 bases between them. As DNA, the CDR3 is TGTGCCAGCAGCCCAGGGTTTACGGATGGCTACACCTTC. Translated: CASSPGFTDGYTF.

The gene calls are TRBV7-2 and TRBJ2-4; 15 bases fit TRBD2. This CDR3 is built from 16 residues. After removal of 4 bases from V and 4 bases from J, the junction contained 2 bases not matched to a gene. In germline, CDR1 is SGHTA, CDR2 FQGNSA. In DNA form, the CDR3 reads TGTGCCAGCAGCTCCGGACTAGCGGGGGGGAAAAACATTCAGTACTTC. Translation: CASSSGLAGGKNIQYF.

This chain uses TRBV6-5 with TRBJ2-1; 10 bases map to TRBD1. V lost 6 bases, J lost 8 bases, and 7 bases stayed unmatched. CDR3 length: 14 residues. Per the germline V gene, CDR1 is MNHEY and CDR2 is SVGAGI. CDR3 loop: CASRLSGTGDEQFF. The CDR3 DNA reads TGTGCCAGCAGATTGTCCGGGACAGGGGATGAGCAGTTCTTC.

The chain carries TRBV5-1 and TRBJ2-7; D remains ambiguous. The CDR3 runs 12 residues. Germline V gene lookup returns CDR1 SGHRS and CDR2 YFSETQ. V shed 0 bases and J shed 5 bases, with 6 bases lying between them. The CDR3 DNA reads as TGCGCCAGCAGCTTGGTTTCGGACGAGCAGTACTTC. Translated: CASSLVSDEQYF.

The table lists this clone with a count of one. V and J are TRBV7-9 and TRBJ1-1, with D perhaps TRBD1 (6 bases). CDR1 SEHNR and CDR2 FQNEAQ come from the germline V gene (reference sequence). This CDR3 has 14 amino acids. Trimming removed 3 bases at V and 7 bases at J, with 15 bases between. This chain's CDR3 is CASSFVWGRVEAFF. The CDR3 DNA sequence: TGTGCCAGCAGCTTCGTCTGGGGGCGAGTTGAAGCTTTCTTT. Complete variable domain (other parts from reference TRBV7-9 and TRBJ1-1): DTGVSQNPRHKITKRGQNVTFRCDPISEHNRLYWYRQTLGQGPEFLTYFQNEAQLEKSRLLSDRFSAERPKGSFSTLEIQRTEQGDSAMYLCASSFVWGRVEAFFGQGTRLTVV.

J is TRBJ2-6 and V is TRBV19, with TRBD1 matching 8 bases. Germline CDR1 and CDR2: LNHDA and SQIVND (reference sequence). V lost 8 bases and J lost 0; bases outside the gene matches: 3. This CDR3 contains 15 residues. The CDR3 bases are TGTGCCAGTGGACAGGGATACTCTGGGGCCAACGTCCTGACTTTC. Encoded protein: CASGQGYSGANVLTF.

This clone appeared a single time. V is TRBV3-1 (or the pseudogene TRBV3-2) and J is TRBJ1-1; 10 positions agree with TRBD1. The germline gives CDR1 LGHDT, CDR2 YNNKEL (reference sequence). J lost 7 bases, V lost 1 base, and 6 bases had no gene match. This CDR3 has 15 amino acids. CDR3 amino acids: CASSQAPGTGVEAFF. For the CDR3, the DNA is TGTGCCAGCAGCCAAGCCCCCGGGACAGGGGTTGAAGCTTTCTTT.

On this clone itself: This specimen includes other DNA sequences encoding the same CDR3. The V gene is TRBV30, the J gene TRBJ1-5; the D gene is possibly TRBD1 (6 bases). CDR1 is GTSNPN and CDR2 is SVGIG in the germline V gene (reference sequence). Trimming took off 0 bases at V and 5 bases at J, with 8 bases between the two ends. CDR3 size: 13 residues. The CDR3 bases are TGTGCCTGGAGTGTACAGGGAGATCAGCCCCAGCATTTT. Amino acid sequence: CAWSVQGDQPQHF.

The rearrangement uses TRBV7-9 and TRBJ1-6, with a tentative D call TRBD1 (5 bases). Trimming stripped 10 bases from V and 7 bases from J, with 17 bases between. Germline assignment: CDR1 SEHNR and CDR2 FQNEAQ (reference sequence). This CDR3 contains 14 residues. CDR3 DNA sequence: TGTGCCATCAAGACCGGGACCGTAAATTCACCCCTCCACTTT. It translates to CAIKTGTVNSPLHF. Supplemented by reference TRBV7-9 and TRBJ1-6, the full variable domain reads DTGVSQNPRHKITKRGQNVTFRCDPISEHNRLYWYRQTLGQGPEFLTYFQNEAQLEKSRLLSDRFSAERPKGSFSTLEIQRTEQGDSAMYLCAIKTGTVNSPLHFGNGTRLTVT.

The V call is TRBV27, the J call TRBJ2-4, with 10 bases lining up with TRBD1. Trimming at V came to 5 bases and at J to 0 bases, leaving 10 bases not matched to a gene. Looked up from germline, CDR1 is MNHEY and CDR2 is SMNVEV (reference sequence). CDR3 length: 18 residues. This chain's CDR3 is CASSRQGAMHLAKNIQYF. Here the CDR3 DNA reads TGTGCCAGCAGTCGACAGGGGGCGATGCATCTAGCCAAAAACATTCAGTACTTC.

V usage is TRBV7-6 and J usage is TRBJ2-1, with TRBD2 matching 12 bases. J gave up 7 bases and V 0 bases, and 7 bases lay outside the gene matches. The CDR3 is 17 residues long. CDR1 is SGHVS, CDR2 FNYEAQ, per germline. This CDR3 reads CASSLAHLAGGENEQFF. In DNA, the CDR3 is TGTGCCAGCAGCTTAGCCCACCTAGCGGGAGGGGAAAATGAGCAGTTCTTC.